Below, 20 T cell receptor beta chains from the same sample are listed, as sequenced in a study of T cells in Graves' hyperthyroidism and ophthalmopathy (dated by TCRdb to between 2017 and 2020). The library came from multiplex PCR. Sequencer: Illumina HiSeq 2000. Amplification of TCR beta CDR3 regions was carried out from RNA transcripts. The first round of RT-PCR for the TCR CDR3 was performed with the HTBI primer set and the Qiagen OneStep RT-PCR kit. TCRdb reworked the public reads: Q25 trimming with fastp, MiXCR clone assembly, productive beta chains retained. Every CDR3 protein is listed once, alongside the most common genes and DNA of its rows. The table for this sample lists about 500,000 distinct CDR3 sequences; about a sixth of them were counted only once. The ten biggest clones cover under 20% of the sample. Source material: blood. These receptors all stem from a woman in her late teens or twenties with Graves' ophthalmopathy.

This clonotype was found a few times. The rearrangement uses TRBV19 and TRBJ1-5; 8 nucleotides match TRBD1. Per germline, CDR1 LNHDA and CDR2 SQIVND (reference sequence). V shed 7 bases and J 7 bases; nucleotides not matched to a gene: 9. CDR3 length: 14 amino acids. In nucleotides, the CDR3 is TGTGCCAGTACCGCAGACAGGGGAGGCCAGCCCCAGCATTTT. This translates into CASTADRGGQPQHF.

The rearrangement links TRBV7-2 to TRBJ2-3; TRBD1 is a possible D gene (5 bases). The CDR3 contains 14 residues. Germline V gene data show CDR1 as SGHTA and CDR2 as FQGNSA. V lost 8 bases and J 2 bases, leaving 14 bases between the germline ends. The CDR3, as DNA: TGTGCCAGCCCGGACACCCTAAACACAGATACGCAGTATTTT. Translation: CASPDTLNTDTQYF.

The rearrangement uses TRBV27 and TRBJ2-3; TRBD2 is a possible D gene (7 bases). Trimming removed 3 bases from V and 2 bases from J, with 15 bases in between. In germline, CDR1 is MNHEY, CDR2 SMNVEV (reference sequence). CDR3 length: 16 residues. CDR3 amino acids: CASSFGGGFYTDTQYF. The CDR3 DNA reads TGTGCCAGCAGTTTTGGCGGGGGCTTTTACACAGATACGCAGTATTTT.

This clonotype was seen ten or more times. The chain combines TRBV7-9 with TRBJ1-1; D gene unclear. The length of the CDR3 is 13 residues. The germline V and J ends were trimmed by 3 bases and 4 bases, with 9 bases remaining between them. The germline CDR1 and CDR2 sequences are SEHNR and FQNEAQ (reference sequence). The CDR3 sequence is CASSLGSGTEAFF. In nucleotides, the CDR3 is TGTGCCAGCAGCTTGGGATCCGGCACTGAAGCTTTCTTT.

This chain connects TRBV29-1 to TRBJ2-2; 11 bases are a match to TRBD1. The CDR3 totals 15 residues. Germline V gene sequence: CDR1 SQVTM, CDR2 ANQGSEA. V shed 7 bases and J 2 bases; nucleotides not matched to a gene: 6. The CDR3 DNA sequence: TGCAGCGGCGGACAGGGGGCGCATAACACCGGGGAGCTGTTTTTT. Translating gives CSGGQGAHNTGELFF.

This clonotype was seen ten or more times. The chain combines TRBV7-2 with TRBJ2-7; a possible D gene is TRBD1 (6 bases). The V gene lost 1 base and the J gene lost 3 bases, with 13 bases spanning the gap. CDR1 is SGHTA and CDR2 is FQGNSA in the germline V gene. This CDR3 has 15 amino acids. For the CDR3, the DNA is TGTGCCAGCAGCTTAGATTTTAGGGGGAGCTACGAGCAGTACTTC. Encoded protein: CASSLDFRGSYEQYF.

J is TRBJ1-1 and V is TRBV12-5; possible D gene TRBD1, 5 bases. The CDR3 runs 16 residues. Trimming left V 7 bases short and J 1 base short, with 19 bases between. Germline CDR1 LGHNT, CDR2 FRNRAP. The CDR3 DNA reads TGTGCTAGTGCCCCTACCGGGACTCTTTGGAACACTGAAGCTTTCTTT. This encodes CASAPTGTLWNTEAFF.

Here the CDR3 reads CASSGTGGENIQYF. The CDR3 region has the DNA TGTGCCAGCAGCGGTACAGGGGGAGAAAACATTCAGTACTTC. This chain uses TRBV27 with TRBJ2-4, with 8 bases lining up with TRBD1. Unmatched junction bases numbered 6, after V lost 6 bases and J lost 5 bases. This CDR3 contains 14 residues. The germline gives CDR1 MNHEY, CDR2 SMNVEV (reference sequence).

In this sample, this clonotype turned up many times. This clone may be a read error of a much larger clone one base away. V gene TRBV11-3 combines with J gene TRBJ2-1, with 7 bases fitting TRBD2. Germline V gene lookup returns CDR1 SGHNT and CDR2 YENEEA. CDR3 length: 16 residues. Trimming removed 5 bases from V and 2 bases from J; junction bases left unmatched: 9. CDR3 sequence: CASSPREGGTYNEQFF. The CDR3 region has the DNA TGTGCCAGCAGCCCCAGGGAGGGAGGGACCTACAATGAGCAGTTCTTC.

This clonotype was counted at least ten times. The chain is built from TRBV28 and TRBJ2-7; maybe TRBD2 (6 bases). V was cut by 5 bases and J by 0 bases, with 11 bases left in between. This CDR3 has 14 amino acids. Per germline, CDR1 MDHEN and CDR2 SYDVKM. This chain's CDR3 is CASSGGAISYEQYF. As DNA, the CDR3 is TGTGCCAGCAGTGGCGGGGCCATCTCCTACGAGCAGTACTTC. The whole variable domain, remainder taken from reference TRBV28 and TRBJ2-7, is DVKVTQSSRYLVKRTGEKVFLECVQDMDHENMFWYRQDPGLGLRLIYFSYDVKMKEKGDIPEGYSVSREKKERFSLILESASTNQTSMYLCASSGGAISYEQYFGPGTRLTVT.

This rearrangement joins TRBV12-3 or TRBV12-4 to TRBJ1-1, with D possibly TRBD1 on 6 matching bases. V was pared by 5 bases and J by 9 bases, with 10 bases between. This CDR3 spans 11 amino acids. CDR3 nucleotides: TGTGCCAGCAGTCTGACAGGTAAAGCTTTCTTT. Its translation: CASSLTGKAFF.

This clonotype came up many times. The chain joins TRBV2 to TRBJ1-2, with 9 bases fitting TRBD1. CDR1 and CDR2 from the germline V gene are SNHLY and FYNNEI. The CDR3 loop spans 14 amino acids. J lost 6 bases, V lost 6 bases, and 8 bases had no gene match. CDR3 sequence (DNA): TGTGCCAGCAGCAAGGACAGGGGATTGAATGGCTACACCTTC. Translating it yields CASSKDRGLNGYTF. Supplemented by reference TRBV2 and TRBJ1-2, the full variable domain reads EPEVTQTPSHQVTQMGQEVILRCVPISNHLYFYWYRQILGQKVEFLVSFYNNEISEKSEIFDDQFSVERPDGSNFTLKIRSTKLEDSAMYFCASSKDRGLNGYTFGSGTRLTVV.

Many counts were recorded for this clonotype. The chain combines TRBV28 with TRBJ2-7; 7 bases agree with TRBD1. The V segment lost 6 bases and the J segment 3 bases; nucleotides outside the gene matches: 8. Germline-derived CDR1 and CDR2 are MDHEN and SYDVKM. The CDR3 length is 14 residues. CDR3 sequence reads: CASRPGQSLYEQYF. The DNA of the CDR3 is TGTGCCAGCAGGCCGGGACAGTCCCTCTACGAGCAGTACTTC.

At least ten counts were recorded for this clonotype. This rearrangement joins TRBV7-2 to TRBJ2-7, with D unclear. From germline, CDR1 is SGHTA and CDR2 FQGNSA. Between the trimmed V and J ends, which lost 1 base and 2 bases, there was a span of 9 bases. The CDR3 is made up of 14 amino acids. CDR3 in amino acids: CASSLVSETYEQYF. CDR3 nucleotides: TGTGCCAGCAGCTTAGTCTCGGAGACCTACGAGCAGTACTTC.

This clonotype was seen once. One end of the junction does not line up with germline, which may come from a read error. J is TRBJ2-1 and V is TRBV5-1; TRBD2 matches 8 bases. Germline CDR1 and CDR2: SGHRS and YFSETQ. CDR3 length: 15 amino acids. CDR3 residues: CASSPTTSVHNEQFF. CDR3 DNA sequence: TGTGCCAGCAGCCCTACGACTAGCGTTCACAATGAGCAGTTCTTC.

This clonotype was observed at least ten times. The V call is TRBV20-1, the J call TRBJ2-7; 14 positions match TRBD2. The germline V gene encodes CDR1 DFQATT and CDR2 SNEGSKA (reference sequence). V trimming: 5 bases; J trimming: 1 base; junction bases outside the gene matches: 7. This CDR3 has 16 residues. This chain's CDR3 is CSAETSGRAPSYEQYF. Here the CDR3 DNA reads TGCAGTGCTGAGACTAGCGGGAGGGCCCCATCCTACGAGCAGTACTTC.

Ten or more counts support this clonotype. The rearrangement links TRBV6-1 to TRBJ2-7, with 10 bases lining up with TRBD1. The CDR3 totals 13 residues. CDR1 and CDR2 (germline): MNHNS, SASEGT. V trimming: 3 bases; J trimming: 6 bases; junction bases outside the gene matches: 2. The CDR3, as DNA: TGTGCCAGCAGTGACGGGACAGGGGTCGAGCAGTACTTC. Translating gives CASSDGTGVEQYF.

The chain couples TRBV29-1 to TRBJ2-6, with D tentatively TRBD1 or TRBD2 (6 bases each). The V end was cut by 4 bases, the J end by 2 bases, with 9 bases between. The CDR3 consists of 14 residues. CDR1 and CDR2 from the germline V gene are SQVTM and ANQGSEA. DNA for the CDR3: TGCAGCGTTGGGAGGGGGGCTGGGGCCAACGTCCTGACTTTC. Translation: CSVGRGAGANVLTF. Variable domain in full (rest from reference TRBV29-1 and TRBJ2-6): SAVISQKPSRDICQRGTSLTIQCQVDSQVTMMFWYRQQPGQSLTLIATANQGSEATYESGFVIDKFPISRPNLTFSTLTVSNMSPEDSSIYLCSVGRGAGANVLTFGAGSRLTVL.

The rearrangement uses TRBV2 and TRBJ2-7; no firm D call. Trimming cost V 6 bases and J 1 base, with 13 bases left between them. Germline loops: CDR1 SNHLY, CDR2 FYNNEI. The CDR3 has 14 residues. The DNA of the CDR3 is TGTGCCAGCAGAGCGACACCAATGTCCTACGAGCAGTACTTC. Translating it yields CASRATPMSYEQYF.

This clonotype came up a few times. This chain connects TRBV19 to TRBJ2-1; 8 bases fit TRBD1. This CDR3 is 13 amino acids long. CDR1 LNHDA and CDR2 SQIVND come from the germline V gene (reference sequence). After removal of 1 base from V and 9 bases from J, the junction contained 2 bases not matched to a gene. In nucleotides, the CDR3 is TGTGCCAGTAGTATAGTAACAGGGGGTGAGCAGTTCTTC. Translated, it gives CASSIVTGGEQFF.